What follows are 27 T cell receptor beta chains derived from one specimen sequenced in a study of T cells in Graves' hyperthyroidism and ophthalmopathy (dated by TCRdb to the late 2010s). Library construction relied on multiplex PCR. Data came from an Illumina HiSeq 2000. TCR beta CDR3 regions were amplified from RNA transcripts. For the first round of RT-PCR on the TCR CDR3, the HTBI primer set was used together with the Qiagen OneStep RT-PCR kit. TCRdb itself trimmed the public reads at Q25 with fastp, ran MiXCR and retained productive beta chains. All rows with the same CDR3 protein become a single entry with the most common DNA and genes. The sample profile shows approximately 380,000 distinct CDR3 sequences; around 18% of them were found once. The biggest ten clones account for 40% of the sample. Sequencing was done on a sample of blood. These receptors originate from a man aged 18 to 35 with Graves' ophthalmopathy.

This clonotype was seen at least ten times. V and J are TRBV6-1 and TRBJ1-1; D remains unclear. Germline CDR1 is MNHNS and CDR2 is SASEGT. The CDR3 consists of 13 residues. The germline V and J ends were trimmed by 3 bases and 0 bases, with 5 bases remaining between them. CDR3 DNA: TGTGCCAGCAGTGACGGCATGAACACTGAAGCTTTCTTT. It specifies CASSDGMNTEAFF.

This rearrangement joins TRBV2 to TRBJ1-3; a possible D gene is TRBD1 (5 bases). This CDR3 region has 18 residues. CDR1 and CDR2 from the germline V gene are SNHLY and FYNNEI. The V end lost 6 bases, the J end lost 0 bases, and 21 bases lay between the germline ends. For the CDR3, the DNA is TGTGCCAGCAGCTTAGTCCCCAGGGTAACTCCCTCTGGAAACACCATATATTTT. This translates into CASSLVPRVTPSGNTIYF.

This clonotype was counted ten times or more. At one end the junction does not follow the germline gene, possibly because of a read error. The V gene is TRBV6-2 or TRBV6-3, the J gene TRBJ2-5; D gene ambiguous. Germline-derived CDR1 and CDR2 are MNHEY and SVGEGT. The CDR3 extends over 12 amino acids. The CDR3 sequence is CASRGPARMWDF. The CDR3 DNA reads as TGTGCCAGCAGAGGACCAGCGCGGATGTGGGACTTC.

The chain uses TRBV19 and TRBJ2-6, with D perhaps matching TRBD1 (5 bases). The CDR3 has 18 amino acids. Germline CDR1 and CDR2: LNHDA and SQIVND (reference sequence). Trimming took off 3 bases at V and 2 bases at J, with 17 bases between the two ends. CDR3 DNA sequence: TGTGCCAGTAGTATCCCGGCAGGGTCCTTTGCTGGGGCCAACGTCCTGACTTTC. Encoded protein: CASSIPAGSFAGANVLTF.

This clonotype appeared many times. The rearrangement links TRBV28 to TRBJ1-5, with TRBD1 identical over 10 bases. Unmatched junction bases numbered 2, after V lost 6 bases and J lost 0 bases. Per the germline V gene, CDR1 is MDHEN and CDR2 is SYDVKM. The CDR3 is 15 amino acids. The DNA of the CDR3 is TGTGCCAGCAGGGGGACAGGGGATAGCAATCAGCCCCAGCATTTT. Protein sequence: CASRGTGDSNQPQHF.

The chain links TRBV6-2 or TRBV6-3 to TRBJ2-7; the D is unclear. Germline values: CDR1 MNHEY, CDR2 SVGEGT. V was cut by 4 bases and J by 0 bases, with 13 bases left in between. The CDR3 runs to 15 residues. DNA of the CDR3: TGTGCCAGCAGTTCTCTCGACCTGGGCTCCTACGAGCAGTACTTC. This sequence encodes CASSSLDLGSYEQYF.

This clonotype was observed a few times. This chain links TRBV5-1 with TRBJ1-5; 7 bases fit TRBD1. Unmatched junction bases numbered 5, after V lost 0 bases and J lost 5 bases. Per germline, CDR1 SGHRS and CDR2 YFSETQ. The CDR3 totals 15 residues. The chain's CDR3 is CASSLGGGLDQPQHF. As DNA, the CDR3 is TGCGCCAGCAGCTTGGGAGGGGGCCTCGATCAGCCCCAGCATTTT.

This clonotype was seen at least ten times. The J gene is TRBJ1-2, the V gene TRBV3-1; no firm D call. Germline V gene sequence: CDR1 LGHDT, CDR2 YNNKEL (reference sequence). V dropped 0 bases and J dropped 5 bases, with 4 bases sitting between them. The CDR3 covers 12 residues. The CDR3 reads CASSQDTYGYTF. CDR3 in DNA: TGTGCCAGCAGCCAAGACACTTATGGCTACACCTTC.

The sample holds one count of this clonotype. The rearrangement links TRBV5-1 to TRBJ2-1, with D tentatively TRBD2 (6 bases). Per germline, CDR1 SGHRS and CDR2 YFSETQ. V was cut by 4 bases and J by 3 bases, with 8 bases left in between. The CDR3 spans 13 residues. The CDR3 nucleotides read TGCGCCAGCAGCCGCGGGGACTACAATGAGCAGTTCTTC. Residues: CASSRGDYNEQFF.

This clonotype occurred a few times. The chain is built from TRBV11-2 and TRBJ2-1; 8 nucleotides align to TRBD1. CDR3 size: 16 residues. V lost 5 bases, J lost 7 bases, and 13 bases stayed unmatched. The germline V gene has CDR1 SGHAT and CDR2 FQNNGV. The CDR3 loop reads CASSRLGGQVGNEQFF. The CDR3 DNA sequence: TGTGCCAGCAGCCGTTTGGGGGGACAGGTGGGGAATGAGCAGTTCTTC.

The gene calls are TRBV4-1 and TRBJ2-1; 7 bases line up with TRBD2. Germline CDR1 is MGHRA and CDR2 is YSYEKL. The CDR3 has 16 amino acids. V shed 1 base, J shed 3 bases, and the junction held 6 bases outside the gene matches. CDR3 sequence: CASSQGEGRYYNEQFF. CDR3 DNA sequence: TGCGCCAGCAGCCAAGGGGAGGGACGGTACTACAATGAGCAGTTCTTC.

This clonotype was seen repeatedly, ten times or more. CDR3 DNA: TGTGCCAGCAGCCAAAACAGGGACTCCTACGAGCAGTACTTC. Translated: CASSQNRDSYEQYF. The chain combines TRBV3-1 with TRBJ2-7, with D possibly matching TRBD1 (6 bases). V lost 2 bases, J lost 0 bases, and 8 bases lay in between. CDR3 size: 14 residues. Germline V lookup: CDR1 LGHDT, CDR2 YNNKEL (reference sequence).

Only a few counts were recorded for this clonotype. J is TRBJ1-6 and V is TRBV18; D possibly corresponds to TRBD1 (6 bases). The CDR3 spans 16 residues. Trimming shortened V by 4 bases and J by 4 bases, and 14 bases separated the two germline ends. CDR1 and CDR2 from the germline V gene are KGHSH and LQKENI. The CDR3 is CASSLTYRDYNSPLHF. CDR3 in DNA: TGTGCCAGCTCACTCACCTACAGGGATTATAATTCACCCCTCCACTTT.

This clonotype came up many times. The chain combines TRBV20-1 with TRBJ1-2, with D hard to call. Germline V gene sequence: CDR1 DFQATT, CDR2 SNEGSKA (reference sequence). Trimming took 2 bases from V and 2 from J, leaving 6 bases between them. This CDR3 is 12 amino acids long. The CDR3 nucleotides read TGCAGTGCTAGACCCGTGAACTATGGCTACACCTTC. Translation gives CSARPVNYGYTF.

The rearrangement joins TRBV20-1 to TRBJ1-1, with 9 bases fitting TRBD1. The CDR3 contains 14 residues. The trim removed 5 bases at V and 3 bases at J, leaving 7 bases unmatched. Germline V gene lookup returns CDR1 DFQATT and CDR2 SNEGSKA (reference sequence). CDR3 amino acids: CSAGGGQGHTEAFF. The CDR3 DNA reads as TGCAGTGCTGGGGGGGGACAGGGACACACTGAAGCTTTCTTT.

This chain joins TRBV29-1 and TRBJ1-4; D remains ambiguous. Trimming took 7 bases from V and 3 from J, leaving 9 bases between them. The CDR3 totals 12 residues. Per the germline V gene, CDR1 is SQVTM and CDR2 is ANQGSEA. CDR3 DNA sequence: TGCAGCGCCTCAATAGCTAATGAAAAACTGTTTTTT. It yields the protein CSASIANEKLFF.

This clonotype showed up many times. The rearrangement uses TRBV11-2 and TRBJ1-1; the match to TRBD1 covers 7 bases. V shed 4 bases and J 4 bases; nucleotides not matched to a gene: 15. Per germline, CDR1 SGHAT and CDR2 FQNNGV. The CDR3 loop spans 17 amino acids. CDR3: CASSYPPHGQASTEAFF. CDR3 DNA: TGTGCCAGCAGCTACCCACCGCACGGACAGGCCAGCACTGAAGCTTTCTTT.

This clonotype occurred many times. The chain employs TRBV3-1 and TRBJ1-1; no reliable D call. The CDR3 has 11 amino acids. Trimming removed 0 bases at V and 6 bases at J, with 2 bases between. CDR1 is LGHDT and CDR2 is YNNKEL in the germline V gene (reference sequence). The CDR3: CASSQESEAFF. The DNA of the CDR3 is TGTGCCAGCAGCCAAGAATCTGAAGCTTTCTTT.

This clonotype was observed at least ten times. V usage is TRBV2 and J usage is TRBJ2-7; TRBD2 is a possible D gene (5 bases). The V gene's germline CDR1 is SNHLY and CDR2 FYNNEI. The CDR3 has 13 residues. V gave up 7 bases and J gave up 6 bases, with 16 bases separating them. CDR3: CASKEEKGSEQYF. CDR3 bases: TGTGCCAGCAAGGAGGAGAAGGGAAGCGAGCAGTACTTC.

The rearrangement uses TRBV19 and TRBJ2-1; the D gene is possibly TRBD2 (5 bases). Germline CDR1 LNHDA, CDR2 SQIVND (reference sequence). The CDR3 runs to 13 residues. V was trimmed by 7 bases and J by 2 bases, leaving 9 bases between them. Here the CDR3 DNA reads TGTGCCAGTACTCCCGGGGCCTACAATGAGCAGTTCTTC. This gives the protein CASTPGAYNEQFF.

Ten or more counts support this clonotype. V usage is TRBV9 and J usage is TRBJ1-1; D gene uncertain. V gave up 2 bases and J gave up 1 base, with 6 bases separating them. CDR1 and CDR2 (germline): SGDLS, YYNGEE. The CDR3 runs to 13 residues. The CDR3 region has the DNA TGTGCCAGCAGCGTCTATACGAACACTGAAGCTTTCTTT. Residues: CASSVYTNTEAFF.

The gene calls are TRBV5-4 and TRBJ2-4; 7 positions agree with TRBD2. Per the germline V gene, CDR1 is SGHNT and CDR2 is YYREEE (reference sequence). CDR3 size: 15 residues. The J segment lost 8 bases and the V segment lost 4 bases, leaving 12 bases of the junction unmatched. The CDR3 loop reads CASSRVPRGEDIQYF. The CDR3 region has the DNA TGTGCCAGCAGCCGGGTCCCTCGGGGGGAAGACATTCAGTACTTC.

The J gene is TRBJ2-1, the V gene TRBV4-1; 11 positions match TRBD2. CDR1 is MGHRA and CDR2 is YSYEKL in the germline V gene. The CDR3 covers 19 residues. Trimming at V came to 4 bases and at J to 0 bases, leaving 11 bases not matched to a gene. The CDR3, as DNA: TGCGCCAGCAGCCTTGCTAGCGGGGGGCTTCCAAGCTCCTACAATGAGCAGTTCTTC. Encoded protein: CASSLASGGLPSSYNEQFF.

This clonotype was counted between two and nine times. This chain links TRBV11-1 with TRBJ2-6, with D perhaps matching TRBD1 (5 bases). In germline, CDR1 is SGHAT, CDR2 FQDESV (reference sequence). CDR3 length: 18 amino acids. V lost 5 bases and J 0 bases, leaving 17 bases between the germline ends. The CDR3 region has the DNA TGTGCCAGCAGCCATACCGACAGTCTCCTCTCTGGGGCCAACGTCCTGACTTTC. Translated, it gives CASSHTDSLLSGANVLTF.

The CDR3 loop is CASSYGRRSDEKLFF. CDR3 DNA: TGTGCCAGCAGTTACGGCCGTCGCTCGGATGAAAAACTGTTTTTT. This chain connects TRBV6-7 to TRBJ1-4; D is uncertain. TRBV6-7 belongs to the ORF category, with a function that is uncertain. Trimming cost V 2 bases and J 6 bases, with 13 bases left between them. This CDR3 spans 15 amino acids.

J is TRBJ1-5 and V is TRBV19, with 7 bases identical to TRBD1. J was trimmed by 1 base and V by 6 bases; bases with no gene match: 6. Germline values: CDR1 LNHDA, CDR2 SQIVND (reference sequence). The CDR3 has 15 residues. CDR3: CASSDRVLSNQPQHF. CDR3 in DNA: TGTGCCAGTAGCGACAGGGTCCTAAGCAATCAGCCCCAGCATTTT. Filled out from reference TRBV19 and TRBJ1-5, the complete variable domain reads DGGITQSPKYLFRKEGQNVTLSCEQNLNHDAMYWYRQDPGQGLRLIYYSQIVNDFQKGDIAEGYSVSREKKESFPLTVTSAQKNPTAFYLCASSDRVLSNQPQHFGDGTRLSIL.

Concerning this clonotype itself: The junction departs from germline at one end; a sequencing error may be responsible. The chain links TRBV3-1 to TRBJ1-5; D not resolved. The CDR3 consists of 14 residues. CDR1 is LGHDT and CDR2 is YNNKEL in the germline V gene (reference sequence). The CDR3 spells CASIQGSGRQPQHF. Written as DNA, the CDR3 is TGTGCCAGCATCCAAGGGTCGGGTCGTCAGCCCCAGCATTTT.